A selection of T cell receptor beta chains follows, all from one sample in a study of T cells in Graves' hyperthyroidism and ophthalmopathy. Each CDR3 protein gets one entry after TCRdb re-called the multiplex PCR reads with MiXCR. Seen here are roughly 510,000 distinct CDR3 sequences, around 21% observed once, and the top ten hold about a quarter. Sequencing was performed on blood. These receptor sequences come from a man between 18 and 35 years old with Graves' hyperthyroidism. The CDR3 runs from the conserved cysteine through the conserved F or W. A D gene is named only where the DNA matches it firmly. For some rows the clone size is stated as once, few or many, or as a class when expanded; others skip it.

j_call	v_call	d_call	clone_size	cdr3_nt	cdr3_aa
TRBJ2-5	TRBV6-1	TRBD2	few	TGTGCCAGCAGAGAAGCGGGGGCTCAAGAGACCCAGTACTTC	CASREAGAQETQYF
TRBJ1-1	TRBV19	.	few	TGTGCCAGTAGTATTTCCGGGACGGTGAACACTGAAGCTTTCTTT	CASSISGTVNTEAFF
TRBJ1-3	TRBV29-1	.	many	TGCAGCGTTGTCCCCGCAGGGAACACCATATATTTT	CSVVPAGNTIYF
TRBJ1-1	TRBV6-6	TRBD1	many	TGTGCCAGCAGTTACACCGGACAGGGCGAAGCTTTCTTT	CASSYTGQGEAFF
TRBJ1-2	TRBV20-1	.	many	TGCAGTGTTACTTATGGCTACACCTTC	CSVTYGYTF
TRBJ1-6	TRBV9	TRBD1	.	TGTGCCAGCAAGAACGTGGGACAGTATTCTTTCCTCTATAATTCACCCCTCCACTTT	CASKNVGQYSFLYNSPLHF
TRBJ2-5	TRBV19	TRBD1	many	TGTGCCAGTAGTCCCCAACAGGGGGCGCGGGAGACCCAGTACTTC	CASSPQQGARETQYF
TRBJ1-5	TRBV7-8	.	many	TGTGCCAGCAGCTTAGCGTTAGGGAGTAATCAGCCCCAGCATTTT	CASSLALGSNQPQHF
TRBJ1-2	TRBV6-5	TRBD1	many	TGTGCCAGCAGTTACCTCGACAGGGAAATCGGCGGCTACACCTTC	CASSYLDREIGGYTF
TRBJ1-5	TRBV12-3/TRBV12-4	TRBD1	many	TGTGCCAGCAGCTTGCACAGGGGCGGGAGCAATCAGCCCCAGCATTTT	CASSLHRGGSNQPQHF
TRBJ2-7	TRBV2	TRBD1	.	TGTGCCACCAAACCGGACAGGGAATCCTACGAGCAGTACTTC	CATKPDRESYEQYF
TRBJ1-2	TRBV6-1	.	.	TGTGCCAGCAGTGACAGGGTGGGCTATGGCTACACCTTC	CASSDRVGYGYTF
TRBJ2-6	TRBV7-2	.	.	TGTGCCAGCAGCTTGACACCTGGGGCCAACGTCCTGACTTTC	CASSLTPGANVLTF
TRBJ1-1	TRBV19	.	many	TGTGCCAGTAGTCAGAAATTGAACACTGAAGCTTTCTTT	CASSQKLNTEAFF
TRBJ1-1	TRBV6-1	.	few	TGTGCCAGCAGTGAAGGGGGAAAGAACACTGAAGCTTTCTTT	CASSEGGKNTEAFF
TRBJ1-2	TRBV30	.	many	TGTGCCTGGAGTGTACGCGGGGGACCATATGGCTACACCTTC	CAWSVRGGPYGYTF
TRBJ1-2	TRBV19	.	many	TGTGCCACCCTGACAGCGAGGGGGACCGCGGATGGCTACACCTTC	CATLTARGTADGYTF
TRBJ2-3	TRBV18	TRBD1	.	TGTGCCAGCTCTCCACAGGGGGCGGCAACAGATACGCAGTATTTT	CASSPQGAATDTQYF
TRBJ2-7	TRBV2	.	few	TGTGCCAGCAGTGAAGAACGGGGCCCCCTCGAGCAGTACTTC	CASSEERGPLEQYF
TRBJ2-7	TRBV24-1	TRBD1	.	TGTGCCACCAGCGAAGGGGACAGACCCTACGAGCAGTACTTC	CATSEGDRPYEQYF
TRBJ2-2	TRBV11-1	.	few	TGTGCCAGCAGCCCGGGGGTCGGGGTCGGGACCGGGGAGCTGTTTTTT	CASSPGVGVGTGELFF
TRBJ1-5	TRBV20-1	TRBD1	many	TGCAGTGCTACTGGACAGGCTAATCAGCCCCAGCATTTT	CSATGQANQPQHF
TRBJ1-2	TRBV12-3/TRBV12-4	TRBD1	many	TGTGCCAGCAGGAGGGACAGTTACTATGGCTACACCTTC	CASRRDSYYGYTF
TRBJ2-7	TRBV25-1	.	many	TGTGCCAGCAGTAAGGGAGAGATCTACGAGCAGTACTTC	CASSKGEIYEQYF
TRBJ1-5	TRBV6-5	.	.	TGTGCCAGCATTATACAGGGTAGCAATCAGCCCCAGCATTTT	CASIIQGSNQPQHF
TRBJ2-7	TRBV28	.	.	TGTGCCAGTGGGGGGTCCGGGACACCCACCCCCTACGAGCAGTACTTC	CASGGSGTPTPYEQYF
TRBJ1-1	TRBV28	.	many	TGTGCCAGCAGTTTATCCGGGGCGCCGAACACTGAAGCTTTCTTT	CASSLSGAPNTEAFF
TRBJ1-2	TRBV12-3/TRBV12-4	TRBD1	many	TGTGCCAGCAGCCCTGGGACAGTCTATGGCTACACCTTC	CASSPGTVYGYTF
TRBJ1-2	TRBV5-1	.	once	TGCGCCAGCAGCTTGGCGTACGGTAACTATGGCTACACCTTC	CASSLAYGNYGYTF
TRBJ2-7	TRBV27	.	many	TGTGCCAGCAGCCGACCAACCGTAATGAGTGAGCAGTACTTC	CASSRPTVMSEQYF
TRBJ1-5	TRBV6-5	.	few	TGTGCCAGCAGTTACAAACAGTATAGCAATCAGCCCCAGCATTTT	CASSYKQYSNQPQHF
TRBJ2-7	TRBV4-1	TRBD1	many	TGCGCCAGCAGCCCAGGACAGGGGAACAGGAACCACGAGCAGTACTTC	CASSPGQGNRNHEQYF
TRBJ2-7	TRBV28	.	.	TGTGCCACCAGACCAGGGGGGCGGTCCTACGAGCAGTACTTC	CATRPGGRSYEQYF
TRBJ2-7	TRBV3-1	.	.	TGTGCCAGCAGCCAAGATTCAACGGGGGTTACCACAGACGAGCAGTACTTC	CASSQDSTGVTTDEQYF
TRBJ1-1	TRBV2	.	many	TGTGCCAGCAGCCCTGACTTGATGAACACTGAAGCTTTCTTT	CASSPDLMNTEAFF
TRBJ1-5	TRBV6-1	TRBD1	many	TGTGCCAGCAGTCCGACAGGGGCTAGCAATCAGCCCCAGCATTTT	CASSPTGASNQPQHF
TRBJ2-5	TRBV5-1	.	.	TGCGCCAGCAGCTTTATCGCCGATGAGACCCAGTACTTC	CASSFIADETQYF
TRBJ1-1	TRBV6-5	.	many	TGTGCCAGCACTTTGGGGGGGGCGGGGAACACTGAAGCTTTCTTT	CASTLGGAGNTEAFF
TRBJ2-7	TRBV6-2/TRBV6-3	TRBD1	.	TGTGCCAGCAGTTACTCAGCGGACAGGGCATCCTACGAGCAGTACTTC	CASSYSADRASYEQYF
TRBJ1-2	TRBV6-1	.	many	TGTGCCAGCAGTGAATCCCCAGGGGACGTATATGGCTACACCTTC	CASSESPGDVYGYTF
TRBJ2-2	TRBV7-2	.	few	TGTGCCAGCAGCCGCAGGGTTAACGGGGAGCTGTTTTTT	CASSRRVNGELFF